A selection of T cell receptor beta chains follows, all from one sample in a study of blood T cell repertoires in COVID-19. Using immunoSEQ multiplex PCR, the repertoire was profiled, and TCRdb retains in-frame clones only, with some absent. The data hold 91,000 or so clones, with roughly 89% observed a single time. Sequencing was performed on peripheral blood. All receptors derive from a human donor in a cohort sampled during active COVID-19. Each CDR3 is given with its conserved first and last residue. A D gene is named only where the DNA matches it firmly. The size of a clone is reported for some rows only, either as once, few or many, or as a class for expanded clones.

abundance | d_gene | len | j_gene | v_gene | CDR3aa | CDR3nt
. | . | 14 | TRBJ1-1 | TRBV18 | CASSPQGMNTEAFF | TGTGCCAGCTCACCACAGGGGATGAACACTGAAGCTTTCTTT
. | TRBD2 | 13 | TRBJ2-1 | TRBV7-9 | CASRPSGSYEQFF | TGTGCCAGCAGACCCAGCGGGAGTTATGAGCAGTTCTTC
. | . | 13 | TRBJ2-5 | TRBV12-3/TRBV12-4 | CASSTGFWETQYF | TGTGCCAGCAGTACGGGATTTTGGGAGACCCAGTACTTC
. | . | 14 | TRBJ1-2 | TRBV5-5 | CASSLGGSRYGYTF | TGTGCCAGCAGCTTGGGGGGCAGCCGCTATGGCTACACCTTC
many | . | 14 | TRBJ1-5 | TRBV2 | CASRAPYSNQPQHF | TGTGCCAGCAGAGCACCCTATAGCAATCAGCCCCAGCATTTT
. | . | 15 | TRBJ1-1 | TRBV5-4 | CASSLLAGAGTEAFF | TGTGCCAGCAGCTTATTAGCAGGGGCGGGCACTGAAGCTTTCTTT
. | . | 17 | TRBJ2-6 | TRBV19 | CASSTEGSSSGANVLTF | TGTGCCAGCTCTACGGAGGGCAGCAGCTCTGGGGCCAACGTCCTGACTTTC
. | . | 13 | TRBJ2-4 | TRBV7-3 | CASSLGQENIQYF | TGTGCCAGCAGCTTAGGCCAGGAAAACATTCAGTACTTC
. | TRBD1 | 17 | TRBJ2-1 | TRBV4-2 | CASSRISRDRVGNEQFF | TGTGCCAGCAGCCGAATAAGCCGGGACAGGGTGGGAAATGAGCAGTTCTTC
. | TRBD1 | 15 | TRBJ1-4 | TRBV4-2 | CASSPRDRGGGKLFF | TGTGCCAGCAGCCCAAGAGACAGGGGCGGGGGAAAACTGTTTTTT
. | TRBD2 | 15 | TRBJ2-5 | TRBV5-4 | CASRPGLAGEETQYF | TGTGCCAGCAGACCTGGACTAGCGGGGGAAGAGACCCAGTACTTC
. | . | 16 | TRBJ1-6 | TRBV7-8 | CASSLAVGENNSPLHF | TGTGCCAGCAGCTTAGCGGTCGGGGAAAATAATTCACCCCTCCACTTT
once | TRBD2 | 16 | TRBJ2-7 | TRBV9 | CASSAGPSGSWDEQYF | TGTGCCAGCAGCGCTGGGCCTAGCGGGAGTTGGGACGAGCAGTACTTC
few | TRBD1 | 15 | TRBJ1-2 | TRBV10-3 | CAISESSGQGRGYTF | TGTGCCATCAGTGAGTCTTCAGGACAGGGACGTGGCTACACCTTC
. | TRBD2 | 15 | TRBJ2-7 | TRBV15 | CATSRDSGTIYEQYF | TGTGCCACCAGCAGAGATTCAGGGACTATCTACGAGCAGTACTTC
. | TRBD2 | 15 | TRBJ2-1 | TRBV19 | CASSILAGGGDEQFF | TGTGCCAGTAGTATCTTAGCGGGAGGGGGCGATGAGCAGTTCTTC
. | . | 16 | TRBJ2-1 | TRBV9 | CASSVERGYSYNEQFF | TGTGCCAGCAGCGTAGAAAGGGGGTATTCCTACAATGAGCAGTTCTTC